This T cell receptor (beta chain) is from a study of blood T cells in healthy people across ages. This CDR3 region has 15 residues. The junction had 5 bases not matched to a gene; V was cut back by 6 bases and J by 1 base. PCR was performed a second time for about 7 to 11 cycles using a sample-barcoded 5' primer and a J-beta primer mix. Every cDNA was tagged by a template-switch adaptor with 12 random nucleotides. TCRdb reprocessed the 5' RACE reads with MiXCR, giving one entry per CDR3 protein. The data hold roughly 1,000,000 distinct CDR3 sequences, with approximately 26% observed a single time. These data also featured in a second study, about T cells of mothers and their children.

What was sequenced was blood. This chain uses TRBV12-3 or TRBV12-4 with TRBJ2-2; 7 nucleotides align to TRBD1. This clonotype was sampled from a girl aged 2 to 9 in good health. In nucleotides, the CDR3 is TGTGCCAGCAGCCTGGGGGACAGGAACACCGGGGAGCTGTTTTTT. Encoded protein: CASSLGDRNTGELFF.